The sequence of this T cell receptor beta chain was determined in a study of radiotherapy plus CTLA-4 blockade in lung cancer. Assay used: immunoSEQ multiplex PCR; TCRdb lists only in-frame clones, some missing. This table has tens of thousands of clones, around 90% appearing once. Comment on this clone: Its specificity is unknown.

The CDR3 spans 18 residues. Trimming took off 5 bases at V and 5 bases at J, with 22 bases between the two ends. From germline, CDR1 is MNHGY and CDR2 SVAAGI. Broader study findings: The best prediction of response reportedly came from early blood T cell clone dynamics, with interferon-beta. An expansion of tumor-derived TCR clones occurred in blood after radiotherapy plus ipilimumab.

Sequenced here: peripheral blood, sampled from a patient treated with radiotherapy plus ipilimumab. The chain uses TRBV6-9 and TRBJ2-6; no reliable D call. The origin of this receptor is a human donor with non-small cell lung cancer that progressed on radiotherapy plus ipilimumab. For the CDR3, the DNA is TGTGCCAGCAGTGACGGTATCTTACGACAAAGTCGGGCCAACGTCCTGACTTTC. The encoded protein is CASSDGILRQSRANVLTF.